This T cell receptor (beta chain) is drawn from a study of tumor and adjacent non-tumor tissue in lung cancer (dated 2018 in TCRdb). Study-wide context: Patients with adenocarcinoma (about twelve), squamous cell carcinoma (2) and small cell lung cancer (1) were included in the cohort. The 15 enrolled patients, of whom some 10 were men and 5 were women, were aged about 30 to 85 years and were diagnosed with TNM stage I to III disease. Bulk TCRbeta repertoires were compared between lung tumor tissue and matched distant non-tumor lung tissue obtained from approximately 15 lung cancer patients. For each patient, one tumor sample and one normal lung sample were taken, giving some 33 paired specimens that underwent TCRbeta CDR3 sequencing. In total, sequencing yielded 100 million to 150 million productive TCRbeta reads, which works out to an average of approximately 4.2 million reads per sample. The paper as a whole reports these results and caveats: Neither the sequencing platform nor unique molecular identifiers are mentioned in the methods. Tumor tissue showed significantly greater TCR diversity (inverse Simpson) than normal lung tissue (roughly 430 vs 170, P = 0.0075, Mann-Whitney U test). Only 15 or so patients were included in the cohort, and the need for larger samples and more detailed clinical data was noted by the authors. The top 100 clones made up a significantly larger cumulative share of the repertoire in normal lung than in tumor tissue. Because peripheral blood was not sequenced, the blood TCRbeta repertoires of the lung cancer patients in the study went unexamined. TCR diversity was significantly higher in younger patients, and greater tumor TCR diversity was associated with shorter overall survival and shorter disease-free survival.

RNA was extracted from bulk unsorted tissue and checked for quality with a NanoDrop ND-1000 and an Agilent 2100. The donors were newly diagnosed lung cancer patients admitted for thoracic surgery in China from August to November 2014 who had not received prior chemotherapy. Anyone who had undergone radiotherapy or chemotherapy before, or who had another cancer at the same time, was left out of the study. Pieces of surgical tissue measuring about 1-2 cm3 were kept in RNAlater solution and stored at -80 degrees C until use. Points on this clonotype: It has no known antigen specificity. Base-call qualities are not available, and no considerably larger clone is one nucleotide away.

Libraries were built with multiplex PCR. Sequencing was carried out with an Illumina HiSeq 2500. Following protocols modified from ARM-PCR, the researchers constructed TCRbeta libraries through three rounds of nested PCR with primers (Table S4). Before sequencing, PCR products of 200-500 bp were cut from the gel and purified using the QIAquick gel extraction kit. For the original study's pipeline: Reads were cleaned with Trimmomatic, merged with FLASH into complete CDR3 sequences, and assigned to V(D)J germline segments with MiTCR. Clonal diversity was calculated as the inverse Simpson's index using VDJtools. In-frame sequences lacking a premature stop codon were counted as productive reads. TCRdb itself trimmed the public reads at Q25 with fastp, ran MiXCR and retained productive beta chains. Here each entry gathers all rows of one CDR3 protein and keeps the most common genes and DNA. V and J calls and clone size were set by TCRdb, not the authors. The sample includes some 93,000 distinct CDR3 sequences, with just over 65% observed a single time. The top ten clones comprise about 18% of the sample.

CDR1 SQVTM and CDR2 ANQGSEA are derived from the germline V gene. The V and J ends are trimmed by 6 bases and 12 bases, leaving 23 bases between them. The CDR3 has 13 amino acids, counting the end cysteine and phenylalanine. The DNA shown is the 39-base CDR3, in frame from base 1. The chain is assembled from TRBV29-1 and TRBJ2-5, with a weak D call of TRBD1 (5 bases match). This sequence originates from a man in his 60s with non-small cell lung cancer. Input material: lung tumor tissue. The CDR3: CSVAVGYQETEYF. The nucleotide sequence is given as TGCAGCGTCGCCGTGGGGTACCAAGAGACAGAGTACTTC.